This TCR beta chain was sequenced during a study of T cell responses to AZD1222 COVID-19 vaccine. Study conclusions and caveats: In the spike-specific TCR repertoire, nearly half reportedly target unmutated variant regions. Seropositive AZD1222 recipients at baseline numbered only five or six. There were repertoire samples only from the period after the peak T cell response.

Doses given second, at about 4 or about 12 weeks, were pooled. Measured with immunoSEQ multiplex PCR; TCRdb has only the in-frame clones, and not every one. The sample lists 90,000 to 120,000 clones, 80% to 95% occurring once. As for this clone: Its antigen is unidentified.

The CDR3 sequence is 15 residues long. Trimming pared 0 bases from V and 0 bases from J, leaving 8 bases between. Looked up from germline, CDR1 is MNHNS and CDR2 is SASEGT. The chain couples TRBV6-1 to TRBJ1-2, with a possible D match to TRBD1 (5 bases). This material consisted of peripheral blood, taken 28 days after the second AZD1222 dose. The TCR originated in an adult who received the AZD1222 COVID-19 vaccine. The CDR3 DNA sequence: TGTGCCAGCAGTGAAGCTCCGGGGGCTAACTATGGCTACACCTTC. It encodes CASSEAPGANYGYTF.